The 11 T cell receptor beta chains reported below all come from one sample, sequenced in a study of blood T cell repertoires in COVID-19 (dated by TCRdb to the early 2020s). Library construction relied on the immunoSEQ multiplex PCR assay. TCRdb stores this immuneACCESS table with in-frame sequences only. Part of the clones is absent; in the studies checked, under half of the shortfall reflects unresolved V genes, and no reason is known for the rest. Within this sample are more than 100,000 clones, with approximately 89% of them counted one time only. Jointly, the top ten make up roughly 15% of the sample. The sample taken for sequencing was peripheral blood. The source of these receptors is an elderly woman in a cohort sampled during active COVID-19.

The chain's CDR3 is CASSLLPGRGYTGELFF. In DNA form, the CDR3 reads TGTGCCAGCAGTTTATTACCGGGCAGGGGGTACACCGGGGAGCTGTTTTTT. This sequence joins TRBV27 and TRBJ2-2, with 7 bases lining up with TRBD1. The trim removed 1 base at V and 3 bases at J, leaving 8 bases unmatched. The germline gives CDR1 MNHEY, CDR2 SMNVEV (reference sequence). The CDR3 is 17 residues long.

This chain connects TRBV5-1 to TRBJ2-7, with 14 nucleotides matching TRBD2. V lost 4 bases, J lost 4 bases, and 10 bases stayed unmatched. This CDR3 comprises 17 residues. Germline CDR1 reads SGHRS; CDR2 reads YFSETQ. In DNA, the CDR3 is TGCGCCAGCAGCCCTCCTACCGGGACTAGCGGGAGATACGAGCAGTACTTC. This sequence encodes CASSPPTGTSGRYEQYF.

This chain links TRBV5-5 with TRBJ1-1; D gene unclear. Germline V gene lookup returns CDR1 SGHKS and CDR2 YYEKEE (reference sequence). The length of the CDR3 is 12 residues. V lost 2 bases to trimming and J lost 5 bases, with 7 bases between them. In nucleotides, the CDR3 is TGTGCCAGCAGCTTTCGGGTGACTGAAGCTTTCTTT. It translates to CASSFRVTEAFF.

Note on this clone: A junction end diverges from the germline sequence, so it may reflect a read error. The chain uses TRBV30 and TRBJ2-7; D is possibly TRBD2 (7 bases). The CDR3 has 11 residues. The germline CDR1 and CDR2 sequences are GTSNPN and SVGIG (reference sequence). CDR3 DNA sequence: TGTGCCTGGACTTACGTCGGGGGCGGGGGCTTC. It encodes CAWTYVGGGGF.

The V gene is TRBV19, the J gene TRBJ2-7; perhaps TRBD1 as D (5 bases). The V end lost 3 bases, the J end lost 5 bases, and 14 bases lay between the germline ends. Per germline, CDR1 LNHDA and CDR2 SQIVND (reference sequence). This CDR3 has 14 amino acids. CDR3 in amino acids: CASSIGQGRDEQYF. The CDR3 bases are TGTGCCAGTAGTATTGGGCAGGGTCGGGACGAGCAGTACTTC.

The chain couples TRBV21-1 to TRBJ1-1; the table assigns TRBD1, which was not confirmed against the DNA. TRBV21-1 is a recognized pseudogene. CDR3 size: 15 residues. The CDR3 region has the DNA TGTGCCAGCAGCAAAGGGGGCCCCAGGAGCACTGAAGCTTTCTTT. This gives the protein CASSKGGPRSTEAFF.

This clone appeared a few times. The chain links TRBV13 to TRBJ2-7, with 10 nucleotides matching TRBD1. After removal of 5 bases from V and 1 base from J, the junction contained 2 bases not matched to a gene. Germline V gene sequence: CDR1 PRHDT, CDR2 FYEKMQ (reference sequence). The CDR3 is made up of 14 amino acids. The CDR3 spells CASSPGQGSYEQYF. The CDR3 DNA is TGTGCCAGCAGCCCGGGACAGGGGTCCTACGAGCAGTACTTC.

The gene calls are TRBV11-3 and TRBJ2-5; TRBD2 agrees at 14 bases. J gave up 4 bases and V 1 base, and 8 bases lay outside the gene matches. Germline V CDR1 and CDR2: SGHNT, YENEEA. This CDR3 has 18 amino acids. Here the CDR3 DNA reads TGTGCCAGCAGCTTAGGGTATGGGACTAGCGGGAGACGAGAGACCCAGTACTTC. Translation: CASSLGYGTSGRRETQYF.

The chain uses TRBV5-1 and TRBJ2-7, with no clear D. The ends were cut back, 1 base at V and 5 bases at J, with 4 bases in the middle. The CDR3 is 11 residues long. In germline, CDR1 is SGHRS, CDR2 YFSETQ. This CDR3 is CASSLSDEQYF. In DNA, the CDR3 is TGCGCCAGCAGCTTGTCGGACGAGCAGTACTTC.

The J gene is TRBJ2-7, the V gene TRBV10-3; tentative D call: TRBD1 (5 bases). This CDR3 spans 13 amino acids. CDR1 and CDR2 (germline): ENHRY, SYGVKD. The V gene lost 0 bases and the J gene lost 4 bases, with 7 bases spanning the gap. CDR3 region: CAISESTVYEQYF. CDR3 DNA: TGTGCCATCAGTGAGTCGACAGTATACGAGCAGTACTTC.

The gene calls are TRBV7-9 and TRBJ2-7, with 7 bases matching TRBD2. The CDR3 runs to 15 residues. Losses at the gene ends were 6 bases for V and 5 bases for J; bases not matched to a gene: 13. The germline CDR1 and CDR2 sequences are SEHNR and FQNEAQ (reference sequence). The chain's CDR3 is CASSNLGEGAHEQYF. For the CDR3, the DNA is TGTGCCAGCAGTAATCTCGGGGAGGGTGCCCACGAGCAGTACTTC.